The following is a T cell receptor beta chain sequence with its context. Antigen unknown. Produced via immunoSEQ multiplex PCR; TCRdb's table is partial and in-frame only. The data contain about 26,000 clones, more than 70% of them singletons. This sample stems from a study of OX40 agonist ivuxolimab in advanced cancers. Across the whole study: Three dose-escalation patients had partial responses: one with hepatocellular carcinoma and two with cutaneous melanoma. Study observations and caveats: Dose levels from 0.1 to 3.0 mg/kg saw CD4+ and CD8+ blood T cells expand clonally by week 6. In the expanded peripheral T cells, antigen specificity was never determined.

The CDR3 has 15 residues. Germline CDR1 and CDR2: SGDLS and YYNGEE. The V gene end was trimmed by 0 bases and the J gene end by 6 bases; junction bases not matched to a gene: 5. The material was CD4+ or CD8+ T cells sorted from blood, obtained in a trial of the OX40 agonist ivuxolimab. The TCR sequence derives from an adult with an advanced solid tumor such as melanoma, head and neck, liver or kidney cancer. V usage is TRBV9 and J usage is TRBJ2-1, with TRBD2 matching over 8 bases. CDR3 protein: CASSVDGTSSNEQFF. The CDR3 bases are TGTGCCAGCAGCGTAGATGGGACTAGTTCCAATGAGCAGTTCTTC.